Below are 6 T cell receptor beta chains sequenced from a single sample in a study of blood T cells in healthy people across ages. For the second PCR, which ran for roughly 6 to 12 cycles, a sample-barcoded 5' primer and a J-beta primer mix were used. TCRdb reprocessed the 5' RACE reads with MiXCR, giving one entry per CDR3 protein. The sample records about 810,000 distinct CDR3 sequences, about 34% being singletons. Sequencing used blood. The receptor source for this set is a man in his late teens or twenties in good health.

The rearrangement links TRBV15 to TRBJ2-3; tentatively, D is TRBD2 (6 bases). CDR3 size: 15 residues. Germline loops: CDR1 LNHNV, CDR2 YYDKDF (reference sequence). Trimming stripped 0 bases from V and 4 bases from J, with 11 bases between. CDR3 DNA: TGTGCCACCAGCAGAGAGGACGGGGGTGCAGATACGCAGTATTTT. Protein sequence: CATSREDGGADTQYF. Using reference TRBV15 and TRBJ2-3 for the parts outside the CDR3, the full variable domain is DAMVIQNPRYQVTQFGKPVTLSCSQTLNHNVMYWYQQKSSQAPKLLFHYYDKDFNNEADTPDNFQSRRPNTSFCFLDIRSPGLGDTAMYLCATSREDGGADTQYFGPGTRLTVL.

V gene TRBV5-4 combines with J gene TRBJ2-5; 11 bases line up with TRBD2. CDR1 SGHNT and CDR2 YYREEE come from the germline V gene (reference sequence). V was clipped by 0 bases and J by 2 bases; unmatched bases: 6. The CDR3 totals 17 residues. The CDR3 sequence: CASSLASSGRRQETQYF. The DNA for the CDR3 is TGTGCCAGCAGCTTGGCCTCTAGCGGGAGGAGACAAGAGACCCAGTACTTC.

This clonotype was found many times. CDR3: CASSPPGGVPYEQYF. The CDR3 DNA sequence: TGTGCCAGCAGTCCCCCCGGGGGGGTTCCCTACGAGCAGTACTTC. The chain carries TRBV27 and TRBJ2-7; TRBD2 aligns across 8 bases. CDR3 length equals 15 residues. CDR1 MNHEY and CDR2 SMNVEV come from the germline V gene (reference sequence). V lost 5 bases to trimming and J lost 2 bases; unmatched junction nucleotides: 8.

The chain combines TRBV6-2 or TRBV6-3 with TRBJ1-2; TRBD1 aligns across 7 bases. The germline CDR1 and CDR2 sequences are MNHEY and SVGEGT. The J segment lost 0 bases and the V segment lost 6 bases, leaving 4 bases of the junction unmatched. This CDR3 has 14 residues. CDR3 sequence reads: CASRRDRANYGYTF. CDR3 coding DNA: TGTGCCAGCAGAAGGGACAGAGCTAACTATGGCTACACCTTC.

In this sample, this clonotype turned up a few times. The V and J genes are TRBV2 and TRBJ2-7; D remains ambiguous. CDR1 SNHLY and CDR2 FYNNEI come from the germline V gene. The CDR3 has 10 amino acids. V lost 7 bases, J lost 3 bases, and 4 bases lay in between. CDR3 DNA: TGTGCCAGCACAGACTACGAGCAGTACTTC. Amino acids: CASTDYEQYF.

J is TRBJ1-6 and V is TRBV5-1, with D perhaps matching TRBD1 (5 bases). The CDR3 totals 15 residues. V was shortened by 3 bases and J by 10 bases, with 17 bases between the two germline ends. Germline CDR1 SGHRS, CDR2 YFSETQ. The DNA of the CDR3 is TGCGCCAGCAGCTCCAGCGGGACCCCCGGATCACCCCTCCACTTT. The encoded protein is CASSSSGTPGSPLHF.